Listed below are T cell receptor beta chains from one sample, sequenced in a study of T cell changes during pregnancy in multiple sclerosis. TCRdb's table, derived via immunoSEQ multiplex PCR, lists solely in-frame clones and lacks some. The table has about 48,000 clones, approximately 95% seen once; the top ten hold approximately 0.49%. The specimen comprised CD4+ T cells from peripheral blood mononuclear cells, sampled in the first trimester of pregnancy. These receptors were collected from a female donor with multiple sclerosis, enrolled in a pregnancy study. CDR3s include the opening cysteine and the closing phenylalanine or tryptophan. Only part of the rows carry a size: once, few, many, or a class if the clone is expanded.

CDR3,V,J,size
CASSLGGQINSPLHF,TRBV7-8,TRBJ1-6,-
CASLLAGGPVPQFF,TRBV10-2,TRBJ2-1,-
CASRAAGMGDTQYF,TRBV19,TRBJ2-3,-
CASSAKLANSPLHF,TRBV6-1,TRBJ1-6,-
CASSRTGVEVMGNQPQHF,TRBV19,TRBJ1-5,-
CAIQGGGNYGYTF,TRBV10-3,TRBJ1-2,once
CAWSVPWTSGGSWFSETQYF,TRBV30,TRBJ2-5,-
CASSDDRGPTDTQYF,TRBV2,TRBJ2-3,-
CASSQIVRGTNYGYTF,TRBV4-1,TRBJ1-2,-
CASSQTSSGETQYF,TRBV4-2,TRBJ2-5,-
CATSNHRGTEAFF,TRBV15,TRBJ1-1,once
CATSRVGRPGGEETQYF,TRBV15,TRBJ2-5,-
CASRQGQVYEQYF,TRBV6-5,TRBJ2-7,-
CASSTDTGTEAFF,TRBV19,TRBJ1-1,once
CASSLTRLTSQEETQYF,TRBV7-3,TRBJ2-5,once
CSAEGLKLNTEAFF,TRBV29-1,TRBJ1-1,-
CASSIRQGIDTQYF,TRBV5-6,TRBJ2-3,-
CASSQVKLVHYNEQFF,TRBV4-1,TRBJ2-1,-
CAILPGRPDYGYTF,TRBV27,TRBJ1-2,-
CASSYSRDRNSPLHF,TRBV6-5,TRBJ1-6,once
CASSGLDGAVETQYF,TRBV2,TRBJ2-5,-
CASSLESGETQYF,TRBV5-1,TRBJ2-5,-
CASSIGLAGGLANTGELFF,TRBV19,TRBJ2-2,-
CASSLKGRSGVNTGELFF,TRBV9,TRBJ2-2,-
CASSIDHIPGNTIYF,TRBV19,TRBJ1-3,-
CASRRGGENGELFF,TRBV5-6,TRBJ2-2,-
CASSPPGLAGSDTQYF,TRBV7-9,TRBJ2-3,-
CASSPGLYGYTF,TRBV9,TRBJ1-2,-
CASSLLGHYNEQFF,TRBV11-2,TRBJ2-1,-
CASIPRVSYEQYF,TRBV2,TRBJ2-7,-
CASSGVSAGGRIRNEQFF,TRBV5-4,TRBJ2-1,-
CASSKSQGAVGELFF,TRBV21-1,TRBJ2-2,-
CASSLVPVGQGGSYDEQYF,TRBV5-4,TRBJ2-7,-
CASSSGQGAGETQYF,TRBV11-1,TRBJ2-5,-
CASSVDTQRTEAFF,TRBV9,TRBJ1-1,-
CASSPRVGVGDHNEKLFF,TRBV9,TRBJ1-4,-
CASSPPMTYEAFF,TRBV18,TRBJ1-1,-